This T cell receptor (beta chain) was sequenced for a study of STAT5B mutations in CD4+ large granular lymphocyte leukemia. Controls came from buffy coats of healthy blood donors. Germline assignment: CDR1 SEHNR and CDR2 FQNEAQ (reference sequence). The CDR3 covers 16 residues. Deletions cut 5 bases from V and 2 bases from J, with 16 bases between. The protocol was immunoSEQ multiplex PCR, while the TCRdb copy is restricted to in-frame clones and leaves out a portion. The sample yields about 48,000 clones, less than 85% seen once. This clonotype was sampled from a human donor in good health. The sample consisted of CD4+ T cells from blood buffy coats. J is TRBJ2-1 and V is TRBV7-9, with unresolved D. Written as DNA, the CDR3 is TGTGCCAGCAGCCCATTGCCCGCTAATGCCTACAATGAGCAGTTCTTC. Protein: CASSPLPANAYNEQFF.